The sequence of this TCR beta chain was determined in a study of T cell changes during pregnancy in multiple sclerosis. Clones were read by immunoSEQ multiplex PCR, and TCRdb kept only the in-frame ones, dropping some. This table holds approximately 80,000 clones, approximately 94% found once. Germline V lookup: CDR1 SGHKS, CDR2 YYEKEE (reference sequence). The length of the CDR3 is 16 residues. Unmatched junction bases numbered 13, after V lost 3 bases and J lost 8 bases. The genes are TRBV5-5 and TRBJ2-1; 8 bases are a match to TRBD2. The sequence derives from a female donor with multiple sclerosis, enrolled in a pregnancy study. Sequenced material: peripheral blood, taken in the third trimester of pregnancy. The CDR3 bases are TGTGCCAGCAGCTGGGCCGGGGGGGCGGTGGTGGATGAGCAGTTCTTC. Amino acids: CASSWAGGAVVDEQFF.